A selection of T cell receptor beta chains follows, all from one sample in a study of regulatory T cells in long-lasting Graves disease. A single record per CDR3 protein comes from TCRdb applying MiXCR to the multiplex PCR reads. The repertoire holds 400,000 to 550,000 distinct CDR3 sequences, roughly 15% seen once, with approximately 12% in the top ten. These sequences were also reported in another study, on T cells in Graves' hyperthyroidism and ophthalmopathy.

Sequences were derived from peripheral blood mononuclear cells (PBMCs), sampled at new diagnosis, from a patient treated with antithyroid drugs. These receptors were taken from a woman between 25 and 40 years old with Graves disease. Both conserved end residues are part of each CDR3. The order of the fields is D gene, clone size, J gene, V gene, CDR3 DNA, CDR3 protein. The D gene is left open where the match is weak. Clone size is stated in some rows and not others, as once, few, many or a class when expanded.

-	many	TRBJ2-7	TRBV28	TGTGCCAGCAGTGACTACCTCAAGGAGCAGTACTTC	CASSDYLKEQYF
-	-	TRBJ2-3	TRBV20-1	TGCAGTCCCATTGGGGGCACTTTGGAAGATACGCAGTATTTT	CSPIGGTLEDTQYF
TRBD2	many	TRBJ2-7	TRBV5-6	TGTGCCAGCAGCTCCGGACTAGCGGGAGCCCCCCTCTACGAGCAGTACTTC	CASSSGLAGAPLYEQYF
-	-	TRBJ1-2	TRBV19	TGTGCCAGTCTTAAAGCCGGACAAGGATATGGCTACACCTTC	CASLKAGQGYGYTF
-	few	TRBJ2-1	TRBV7-9	TGTGCCAGCAGCTTAGTGCGCACATCAAGCTCCTACAATGAGCAGTTCTTC	CASSLVRTSSSYNEQFF
-	many	TRBJ2-1	TRBV11-3	TGTGCCAGCAGCTTAGAAGAAAGGCGGCATTTTTACAATGAGCAGTTCTTC	CASSLEERRHFYNEQFF
TRBD1	many	TRBJ2-7	TRBV5-1	TGCGCCAGCAGCCAACCGGGACAGGGACTCGGCGAGCAGTACTTC	CASSQPGQGLGEQYF
-	-	TRBJ2-7	TRBV3-1	TGTGCCAGCAGCCAAGATCCTAGCGACTACGAGCAGTACTTC	CASSQDPSDYEQYF
TRBD1	few	TRBJ2-5	TRBV4-3	TGCGCCAGCGGGAGAGGACAGGGTGGCCAAGAGACCCAGTACTTC	CASGRGQGGQETQYF
-	many	TRBJ1-5	TRBV27	TGTGCCAGCAGTTTATCCGGCAGCAATCAGCCCCAGCATTTT	CASSLSGSNQPQHF
-	many	TRBJ2-7	TRBV27	TGTGACTTCGGGTTGGGGATTGGGTCTACCGTCTACGAGCAGTACTTC	CDFGLGIGSTVYEQYF
-	many	TRBJ2-3	TRBV28	TGTGCCAGCAGCCAGCGACAGCCCACAGATACGCAGTATTTT	CASSQRQPTDTQYF
-	-	TRBJ2-2	TRBV2	TGTGCCAGCAGTGAAGATCGGGGGAACACCGGGGAGCTGTTTTTT	CASSEDRGNTGELFF
-	many	TRBJ1-3	TRBV30	TGTGCCTGGAGTGTAGGCGGAGGAAACACCATATATTTT	CAWSVGGGNTIYF
-	many	TRBJ2-7	TRBV20-1	TGCAGTGCTAGAGATGGAGGGCCAAAAGGCGAGCAGTACTTC	CSARDGGPKGEQYF
-	-	TRBJ2-2	TRBV5-1	TGCGCCAGCAGCTCCAAAACCGGGGAGCTGTTTTTT	CASSSKTGELFF
TRBD2	-	TRBJ2-1	TRBV7-9	TGTGCCAGCAGCTTCTGGACGGGGGGGGCGTACAATGAGCAGTTCTTC	CASSFWTGGAYNEQFF
TRBD2	many	TRBJ2-7	TRBV29-1	TGCAGCGTTCAACTAGCGGGTCTCTACGAGCAGTACTTC	CSVQLAGLYEQYF
TRBD1	many	TRBJ2-1	TRBV12-3/TRBV12-4	TGTGCCAGCAGTCGACCGGGACAGTATTCCTACAATGAGCAGTTCTTC	CASSRPGQYSYNEQFF
-	many	TRBJ2-7	TRBV2	TGTGCCAGCAGGGGTCCCAGCACAACAGATTACGAGCAGTACTTC	CASRGPSTTDYEQYF
-	many	TRBJ1-2	TRBV3-1	TGTGCCAGCAGCCCCGCCGGGGGAGGGCTCTATGGCTACACCTTC	CASSPAGGGLYGYTF
-	many	TRBJ2-5	TRBV28	TGTGCCAGCAGTGCTTCCGGGACGGGTCAAGAGACCCAGTACTTC	CASSASGTGQETQYF
-	many	TRBJ2-7	TRBV18	TGTGCCAGCTCACCCCGCAGGGACCACGAGCAGTACTTC	CASSPRRDHEQYF
-	many	TRBJ2-2	TRBV7-2	TGTGCCAGCAGCTTGGGGGCTTCCACCGGGGAGCTGTTTTTT	CASSLGASTGELFF
-	many	TRBJ2-1	TRBV9	TGTGCCAGCAGCGTAGGGGAGGGCGCGACTTTAGGGGGGGGGTACAATGAGCAGTTCTTC	CASSVGEGATLGGGYNEQFF
-	-	TRBJ2-2	TRBV27	TGTGCCAGCTCCAATGGGCTACCGAACACCGGGGAGCTGTTTTTT	CASSNGLPNTGELFF
-	-	TRBJ1-6	TRBV7-9	TGTGCCAGCAGCTTCCAGGACAAGAGGCCACCCCTCCACTTT	CASSFQDKRPPLHF
-	many	TRBJ1-5	TRBV24-1	TGTGCCACCAGTGATTCCCGACGGGGGGACAATCAGCCCCAGCATTTT	CATSDSRRGDNQPQHF
-	many	TRBJ2-5	TRBV29-1	TGCAGCATCAACCCCCGGGACTTTGGGGAGACCCAGTACTTC	CSINPRDFGETQYF
-	many	TRBJ1-5	TRBV28	TGTGCCAGCAGTTTAGCGGGACTAGATAGCAATCAGCCCCAGCATTTT	CASSLAGLDSNQPQHF
-	-	TRBJ1-4	TRBV2	TGTGCCAGCAGGACAGGAAAAGTGGGTGAAAAACTGTTTTTT	CASRTGKVGEKLFF
-	few	TRBJ2-7	TRBV6-1	TGTGCCAGCATGGTGTGGGGCGGATCCTACGAGCAGTACTTC	CASMVWGGSYEQYF
TRBD2	few	TRBJ2-7	TRBV10-2	TGCGCCAGCAGTGAGTCGGGAGGGCATGGGGAGCAGTACTTC	CASSESGGHGEQYF
TRBD1	-	TRBJ1-2	TRBV5-6	TGTGCCAGCAGCTGGGACAGGTTTAACTATGGCTACACCTTC	CASSWDRFNYGYTF
-	many	TRBJ1-3	TRBV11-2	TGTGCCAGCAGCTTTGGGGTCTCTGGAAACACCATATATTTT	CASSFGVSGNTIYF
-	-	TRBJ2-3	TRBV30	TGTGCCTGGAGTGTACCTGGGGGGCTCAGCACAGATACGCAGTATTTT	CAWSVPGGLSTDTQYF
TRBD1	many	TRBJ2-7	TRBV18	TGTGCCAGCTCACCCGGGACAGGGGCTACCTACGAGCAGTACTTC	CASSPGTGATYEQYF
-	-	TRBJ1-1	TRBV20-1	TGCAGTGCTAGACCGAACCGGGGAGCTTTCTTT	CSARPNRGAFF
-	many	TRBJ2-1	TRBV2	TGTGCCAGCAGTACGACTCGCTCTAGCTCCTACAATGAGCAGTTCTTC	CASSTTRSSSYNEQFF
TRBD1	few	TRBJ1-1	TRBV5-1	TGCGCCAGCAGCATGACAGGGTTTGGGAGCACTGAAGCTTTCTTT	CASSMTGFGSTEAFF
-	many	TRBJ2-7	TRBV28	TGTGCCAGCTCTACCCAACTCGAGCAGTACTTC	CASSTQLEQYF
-	many	TRBJ2-7	TRBV5-8	TGTGCCAGCAGCTTTTTGCGGTCCGAGCAGTACTTC	CASSFLRSEQYF
-	many	TRBJ1-1	TRBV29-1	TGCAGCGTCCGGGGGGCCGGGACGTATACCATTTTCTTT	CSVRGAGTYTIFF
-	many	TRBJ2-1	TRBV7-2	TGTGCCAGCAGCTTAGCATTTCGGCAGACTGGCAATGAGCAGTTCTTC	CASSLAFRQTGNEQFF
-	-	TRBJ2-1	TRBV5-8	TGTGCCAGCAGCTTTACAGCATCCTACAATGAGCAGTTCTTC	CASSFTASYNEQFF
TRBD1	-	TRBJ2-1	TRBV5-4	TGTGCCAGCAGCCCCGGGAGACAGGGGAGCTATGAGCAGTTCTTC	CASSPGRQGSYEQFF
TRBD1	many	TRBJ1-2	TRBV7-9	TGTGCCAGCAGCTTAGGGGGACAGTACTATGGCTACACCTTC	CASSLGGQYYGYTF
-	-	TRBJ2-4	TRBV5-1	TGCGCCAGCAGCTTTGAGGGCATTCAGTACTTC	CASSFEGIQYF
-	-	TRBJ1-2	TRBV15	TGTGCCACCGCTCAGCAAATTAACTATGGCTACACCTTC	CATAQQINYGYTF
TRBD2	-	TRBJ2-7	TRBV28	TGTGCCAGCAGGTTAGCGGGGACGGGAGAGCAGTACTTC	CASRLAGTGEQYF
TRBD1	-	TRBJ2-2	TRBV4-1	TGCGCCAGCAGCCAAGACCGGGACAGAGGCACCGGGGAGCTGTTTTTT	CASSQDRDRGTGELFF